This TCR beta chain was captured by sequencing in a study of identical twins. Study observations and caveats: Zero-insertion analyses could be partly confounded by invariant MAIT and iNKT cells.

This clonotype was seen only a few times. Its antigen is unknown. CDR3 length: 11 residues. Germline lookup yields CDR1 DFQATT and CDR2 SNEGSKA (reference sequence). Trimming shortened V by 0 bases and J by 5 bases, and 4 bases separated the two germline ends. TCRdb reanalysed the 5' RACE reads using MiXCR and keeps one entry per CDR3 protein. The repertoire holds under 450,000 distinct CDR3 sequences, with about 18% as singletons. This sequence joins TRBV20-1 and TRBJ1-1; D unresolved. The TCR originated in a man aged 50 to 59 in good health. Sequences were obtained from naive T cells sorted from blood. DNA for the CDR3: TGCAGTGCTAGAGATAGGACTGAAGCTTTCTTT. Translation: CSARDRTEAFF.